Shown below are 15 T cell receptor beta chains from a single sample sequenced in a study of circulating CD8 cells and anti-PD-1 response in melanoma. The QIAseq Immune Repertoire TCR panel built the libraries from roughly 15 ng of total RNA. One entry per CDR3 protein, called by TCRdb with MiXCR from the reads. The sample has around 350 distinct CDR3 sequences; 12% are singletons. Four subsets defined by PD-1 and/or TIGIT were sorted from live CD3+CD8+TCRalphabeta+ cells. Sequenced here: CD8+ T cells from PBMCs, sampled at baseline or after one month of anti-PD-1 therapy (not recorded which). The receptors derive from a human donor with melanoma. The donor label of this sample is uncertain. Some clones in this sample may be carry-over from other donors' samples.

This clonotype ranks as hyperexpanded. CDR3 nucleotide sequence: TGTGCCAGCAGCTTGGAAGTTGGCAGCGAGACCTATGGCTACACCTTC. Amino acid sequence: CASSLEVGSETYGYTF. The chain combines TRBV5-6 with TRBJ1-2; D ambiguous. CDR1 and CDR2 from the germline V gene are SGHDT and YYEEEE. Trimming shortened V by 0 bases and J by 4 bases, and 16 bases separated the two germline ends. The CDR3 has 16 residues.

This clonotype is labeled large. V is TRBV20-1 and J is TRBJ2-7, with D tentatively TRBD1 or TRBD2 (5 bases each). V was cut by 1 base and J by 3 bases, with 13 bases left in between. Germline V gene data show CDR1 as DFQATT and CDR2 as SNEGSKA (reference sequence). The CDR3 contains 14 residues. CDR3 DNA sequence: TGCAGTGCTAGAGTAGGGACGGATTACTACGAGCAGTACTTC. Translated, it gives CSARVGTDYYEQYF.

This clonotype is large (0.1 to 1%) within its sample. The chain employs TRBV28 and TRBJ1-5; possibly TRBD1 for D (5 bases). V shed 2 bases and J shed 2 bases, with 13 bases lying between them. Germline CDR1 and CDR2: MDHEN and SYDVKM. This CDR3 spans 16 amino acids. The CDR3 DNA follows: TGTGCCAGCAGTTTAGGGGGACGGGCGGGCAATCAGCCCCAGCATTTT. Translating it yields CASSLGGRAGNQPQHF.

This clonotype was counted a few times. The rearrangement links TRBV20-1 to TRBJ1-1; the D gene is possibly TRBD1 (5 bases). Trimming took off 6 bases at V and 4 bases at J, with 21 bases between the two ends. The length of the CDR3 is 15 residues. Germline V gene data show CDR1 as DFQATT and CDR2 as SNEGSKA (reference sequence). CDR3 residues: CSAHSGAGLATEAFF. DNA of the CDR3: TGCAGTGCCCACTCTGGGGCAGGTCTTGCCACTGAAGCTTTCTTT.

This clonotype was detected a few times. V and J are TRBV12-3 or TRBV12-4 and TRBJ2-4; no definite D call. This CDR3 is built from 12 residues. With 1 base removed from V and 8 bases from J, the gap between germline ends came to 6 bases. As DNA, the CDR3 is TGTGCCAGCAGTTTAGGGGTTCACATTCAGTACTTC. Translation: CASSLGVHIQYF.

This chain links TRBV30 with TRBJ1-6, with unresolved D. Trimming cost V 4 bases and J 7 bases, with 14 bases left between them. The CDR3 spans 14 residues. The germline V gene encodes CDR1 GTSNPN and CDR2 SVGIG (reference sequence). The CDR3 spells CAWNPGWRNSPLHF. In nucleotides, the CDR3 is TGTGCCTGGAACCCGGGGTGGCGGAATTCACCCCTCCACTTT.

The chain links TRBV28 to TRBJ1-4; weak D call: TRBD1 (6 bases). The germline CDR1 and CDR2 sequences are MDHEN and SYDVKM. V dropped 3 bases and J dropped 5 bases, with 16 bases sitting between them. The CDR3 totals 16 residues. This chain's CDR3 is CASSFFTGPQNEKLFF. CDR3 nucleotides: TGTGCCAGCAGTTTTTTCACAGGGCCCCAGAATGAAAAACTGTTTTTT.

The gene calls are TRBV19 and TRBJ2-7; no clear D gene. Trimming cost V 4 bases and J 1 base, with 2 bases left between them. The V gene's germline CDR1 is LNHDA and CDR2 SQIVND (reference sequence). The CDR3 loop spans 11 amino acids. CDR3: CASSNSYEQYF. The CDR3 DNA sequence: TGTGCCAGTAGTAATTCCTACGAGCAGTACTTC.

The chain combines TRBV19 with TRBJ2-2; 8 bases are shared with TRBD2. Germline V CDR1 and CDR2: LNHDA, SQIVND (reference sequence). CDR3 length equals 16 residues. V trimming: 1 base; J trimming: 5 bases; junction bases outside the gene matches: 6. The CDR3 loop is CASSIASGSRTGELFF. The CDR3 DNA is TGTGCCAGTAGTATAGCCAGCGGGAGTCGGACCGGGGAGCTGTTTTTT.

V and J are TRBV11-1 and TRBJ2-7; the match to TRBD1 covers 8 bases. The germline V gene has CDR1 SGHAT and CDR2 FQDESV (reference sequence). Losses at the gene ends were 5 bases for V and 2 bases for J; bases not matched to a gene: 5. The CDR3 has 14 amino acids. In DNA form, the CDR3 reads TGTGCCAGCAGCATTGGACAGGGCACCTACGAGCAGTACTTC. Its protein is CASSIGQGTYEQYF.

This clonotype was detected only a few times. This chain uses TRBV20-1 with TRBJ2-7; TRBD2 aligns across 8 bases. The junction had 3 bases not matched to a gene; V was cut back by 0 bases and J by 2 bases. This CDR3 is built from 14 residues. Germline CDR1 and CDR2: DFQATT and SNEGSKA (reference sequence). CDR3 DNA: TGCAGTGCTAGAGACGGGGGGGAGGCCTACGAGCAGTACTTC. This codes for CSARDGGEAYEQYF.

In this sample, this clonotype turned up a few times. J is TRBJ1-2 and V is TRBV20-1; D is possibly TRBD1 (5 bases). The CDR3 is 14 residues long. Between the trimmed V and J ends, which lost 0 bases and 6 bases, there was a span of 14 bases. In germline, CDR1 is DFQATT, CDR2 SNEGSKA (reference sequence). CDR3 nucleotides: TGCAGTGCTAGAGATCCGGAAAGCAGGGATGGCTACACCTTC. Translation: CSARDPESRDGYTF.

Comment on this clonotype: Likely a read error: the CDR3 ends without its conserved phenylalanine or tryptophan. The J gene is TRBJ2-1, the V gene TRBV28; D may match TRBD1 or TRBD2 (5 bases each). Trimming left V 6 bases short and J 7 bases short, with 19 bases between. The CDR3 consists of 15 residues. The germline CDR1 and CDR2 sequences are MDHEN and SYDVKM. The CDR3 here is CASSPGAGWGNEQFL. In nucleotides, the CDR3 is TGTGCCAGCAGCCCCGGGGCAGGGTGGGGAAATGAGCAGTTCCTC.

The rearrangement joins TRBV29-1 to TRBJ2-7, with 7 bases aligning to TRBD1. CDR1 and CDR2 (germline): SQVTM, ANQGSEA. CDR3 length: 12 amino acids. Trimming at V came to 6 bases and at J to 6 bases, leaving 8 bases not matched to a gene. CDR3 in DNA: TGCAGCGTAAATACCGGGACAGCCGAGCAGTACTTC. Translation: CSVNTGTAEQYF.

In its sample, this clonotype is medium-sized. The chain is built from TRBV28 and TRBJ1-2; D might be TRBD1 (5 bases). Germline V CDR1 and CDR2: MDHEN, SYDVKM. The CDR3 is 13 residues long. The CDR3 DNA sequence: TGTGCAACCTCGAGGGACTGGAACTATGGCTACACCTTC. It encodes CATSRDWNYGYTF.